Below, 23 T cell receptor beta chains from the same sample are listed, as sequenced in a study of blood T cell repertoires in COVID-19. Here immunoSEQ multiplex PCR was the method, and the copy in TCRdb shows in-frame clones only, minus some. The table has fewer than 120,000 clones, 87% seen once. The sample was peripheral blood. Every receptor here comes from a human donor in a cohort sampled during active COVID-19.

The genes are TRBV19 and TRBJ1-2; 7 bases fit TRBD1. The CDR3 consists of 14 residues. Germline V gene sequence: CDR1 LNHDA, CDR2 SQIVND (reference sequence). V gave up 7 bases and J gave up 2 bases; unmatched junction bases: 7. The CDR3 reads CASTHLTGNYGYTF. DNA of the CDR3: TGTGCCAGTACCCACCTGACAGGGAACTATGGCTACACCTTC.

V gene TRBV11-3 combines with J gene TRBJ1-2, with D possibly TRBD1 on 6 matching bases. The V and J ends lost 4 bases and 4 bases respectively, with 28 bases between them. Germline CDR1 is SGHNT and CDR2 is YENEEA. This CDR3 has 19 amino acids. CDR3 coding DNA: TGTGCCAGCAGCTGTGGTAGTCCCCAGGACAGCCCAACGTTCTATGGCTACACCTTC. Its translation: CASSCGSPQDSPTFYGYTF.

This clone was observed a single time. The CDR3 loop is CASSSLIDRDQETQYF. The DNA of the CDR3 is TGTGCCAGCAGTTCCCTCATCGACAGGGACCAAGAGACCCAGTACTTC. The J gene is TRBJ2-5, the V gene TRBV6-5; 7 bases agree with TRBD1. The CDR3 has 16 amino acids. Unmatched junction bases numbered 8, after V lost 4 bases and J lost 0 bases. Germline V gene data show CDR1 as MNHEY and CDR2 as SVGAGI.

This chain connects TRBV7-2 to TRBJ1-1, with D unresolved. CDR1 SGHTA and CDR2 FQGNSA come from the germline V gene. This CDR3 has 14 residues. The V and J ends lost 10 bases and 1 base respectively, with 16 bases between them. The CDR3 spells CATKISGENTEAFF. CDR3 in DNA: TGTGCCACCAAGATATCTGGAGAGAACACTGAAGCTTTCTTT.

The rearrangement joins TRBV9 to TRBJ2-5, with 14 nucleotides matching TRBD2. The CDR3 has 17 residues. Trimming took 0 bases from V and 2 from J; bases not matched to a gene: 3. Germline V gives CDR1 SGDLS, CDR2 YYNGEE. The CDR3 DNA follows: TGTGCCAGCAGCGTAGGACTAGCGGGAGGGGGACAAGAGACCCAGTACTTC. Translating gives CASSVGLAGGGQETQYF.

The CDR3 sequence is CASRRGLAGVRETQYF. Written as DNA, the CDR3 is TGTGCCAGCAGAAGGGGACTAGCGGGAGTAAGAGAGACCCAGTACTTC. The chain links TRBV2 to TRBJ2-5; 14 bases are shared with TRBD2. With 6 bases clipped from V and 4 bases from J, the junction kept 7 bases outside the gene matches. Germline V gives CDR1 SNHLY, CDR2 FYNNEI. The CDR3 extends over 16 amino acids.

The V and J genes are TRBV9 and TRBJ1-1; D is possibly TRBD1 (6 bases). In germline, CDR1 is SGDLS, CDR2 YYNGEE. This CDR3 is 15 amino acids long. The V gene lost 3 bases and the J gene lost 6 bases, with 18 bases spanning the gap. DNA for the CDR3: TGTGCCAGCAGCGAAAGATTGACAGGTCGGGCTGAAGCTTTCTTT. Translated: CASSERLTGRAEAFF.

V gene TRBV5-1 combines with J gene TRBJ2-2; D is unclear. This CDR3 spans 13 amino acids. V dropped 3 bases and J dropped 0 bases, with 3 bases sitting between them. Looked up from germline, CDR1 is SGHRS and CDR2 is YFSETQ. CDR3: CASSSANTGELFF. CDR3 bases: TGCGCCAGCAGCTCCGCGAACACCGGGGAGCTGTTTTTT.

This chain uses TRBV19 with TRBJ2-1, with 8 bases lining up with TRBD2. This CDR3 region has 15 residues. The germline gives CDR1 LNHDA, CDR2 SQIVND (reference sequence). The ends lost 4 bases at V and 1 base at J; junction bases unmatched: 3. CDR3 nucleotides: TGTGCCAGTAGTAGAGCGGGAGCGTCCTACAATGAGCAGTTCTTC. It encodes CASSRAGASYNEQFF.

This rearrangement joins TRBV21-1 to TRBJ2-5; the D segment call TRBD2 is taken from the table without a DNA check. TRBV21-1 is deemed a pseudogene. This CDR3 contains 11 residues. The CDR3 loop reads CASSNSGRPYF. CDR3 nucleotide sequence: TGTGCCAGCAGCAACAGCGGACGGCCGTACTTC.

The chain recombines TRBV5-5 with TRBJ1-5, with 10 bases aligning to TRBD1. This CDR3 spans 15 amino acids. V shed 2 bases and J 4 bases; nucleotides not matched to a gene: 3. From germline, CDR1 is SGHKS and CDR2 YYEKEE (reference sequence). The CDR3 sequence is CASSLEGQGNQPQHF. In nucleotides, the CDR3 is TGTGCCAGCAGCTTAGAGGGACAGGGGAATCAGCCCCAGCATTTT.

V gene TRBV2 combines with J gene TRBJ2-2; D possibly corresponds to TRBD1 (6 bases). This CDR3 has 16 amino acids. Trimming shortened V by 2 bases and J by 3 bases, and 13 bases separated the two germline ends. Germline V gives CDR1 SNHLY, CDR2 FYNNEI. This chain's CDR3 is CASSEQGILYTGELFF. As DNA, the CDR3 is TGTGCCAGCAGTGAACAGGGGATACTGTACACCGGGGAGCTGTTTTTT. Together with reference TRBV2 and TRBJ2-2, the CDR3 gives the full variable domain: EPEVTQTPSHQVTQMGQEVILRCVPISNHLYFYWYRQILGQKVEFLVSFYNNEISEKSEIFDDQFSVERPDGSNFTLKIRSTKLEDSAMYFCASSEQGILYTGELFFGEGSRLTVL.

CDR3 protein: CASSSTGDVGTQYF. In DNA, the CDR3 is TGCGCCAGCAGCTCGACAGGGGACGTCGGGACCCAGTACTTC. This chain joins TRBV5-1 and TRBJ2-5, with TRBD1 matching 8 bases. Germline CDR1 and CDR2: SGHRS and YFSETQ. Unmatched junction bases numbered 8, after V lost 3 bases and J lost 7 bases. The CDR3 totals 14 residues.

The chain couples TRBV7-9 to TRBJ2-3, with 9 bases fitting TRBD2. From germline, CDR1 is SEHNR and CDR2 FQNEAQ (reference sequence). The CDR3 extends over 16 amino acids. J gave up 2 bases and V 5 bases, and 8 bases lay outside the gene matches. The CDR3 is CASSARGGLATDTQYF. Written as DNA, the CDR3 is TGTGCCAGCAGCGCACGCGGGGGACTAGCCACAGATACGCAGTATTTT.

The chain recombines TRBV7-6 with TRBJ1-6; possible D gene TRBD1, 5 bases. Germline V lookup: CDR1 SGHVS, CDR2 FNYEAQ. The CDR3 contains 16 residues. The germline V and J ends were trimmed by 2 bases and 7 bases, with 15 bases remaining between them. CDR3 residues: CASSLNGQGANSPLHF. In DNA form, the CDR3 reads TGTGCCAGCAGCTTAAACGGGCAGGGCGCCAATTCACCCCTCCACTTT.

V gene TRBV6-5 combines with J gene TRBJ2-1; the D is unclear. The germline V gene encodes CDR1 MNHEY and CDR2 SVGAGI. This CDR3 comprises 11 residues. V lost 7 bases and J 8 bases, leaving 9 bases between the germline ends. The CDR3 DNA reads TGTGCCAGCACCGCGTTCGATGAGCAGTTCTTC. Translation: CASTAFDEQFF.

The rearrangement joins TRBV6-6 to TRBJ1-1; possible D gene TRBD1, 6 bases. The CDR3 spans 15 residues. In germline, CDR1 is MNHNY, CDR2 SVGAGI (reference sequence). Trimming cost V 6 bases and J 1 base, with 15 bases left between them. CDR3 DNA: TGTGCCAGCAGCTCGGACAGCCGCGAGAACACTGAAGCTTTCTTT. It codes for CASSSDSRENTEAFF.

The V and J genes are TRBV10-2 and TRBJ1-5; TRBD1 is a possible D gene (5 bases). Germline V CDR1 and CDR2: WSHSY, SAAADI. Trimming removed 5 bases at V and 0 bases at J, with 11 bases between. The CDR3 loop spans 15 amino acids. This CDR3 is CASSWKGHSNQPQHF. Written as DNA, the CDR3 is TGCGCCAGCAGTTGGAAGGGGCATAGCAATCAGCCCCAGCATTTT.

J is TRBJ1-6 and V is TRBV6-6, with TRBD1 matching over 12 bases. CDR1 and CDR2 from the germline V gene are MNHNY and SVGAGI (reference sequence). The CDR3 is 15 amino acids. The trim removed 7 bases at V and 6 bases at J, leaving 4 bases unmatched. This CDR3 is CASKGQGAGNSPLHF. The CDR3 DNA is TGTGCCAGCAAGGGACAGGGGGCAGGTAATTCACCCCTCCACTTT.

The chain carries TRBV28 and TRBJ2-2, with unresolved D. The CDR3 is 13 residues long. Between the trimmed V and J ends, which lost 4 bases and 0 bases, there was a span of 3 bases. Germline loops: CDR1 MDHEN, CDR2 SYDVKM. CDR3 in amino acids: CASSSANTGELFF. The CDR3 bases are TGTGCCAGCAGTTCGGCGAACACCGGGGAGCTGTTTTTT.

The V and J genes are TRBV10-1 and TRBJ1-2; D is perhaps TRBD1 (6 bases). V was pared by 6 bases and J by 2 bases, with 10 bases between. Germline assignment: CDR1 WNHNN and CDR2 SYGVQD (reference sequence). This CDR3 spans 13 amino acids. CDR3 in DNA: TGCGCCAGCAGCAGGGGATTGAACTATGGCTACACCTTC. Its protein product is CASSRGLNYGYTF.

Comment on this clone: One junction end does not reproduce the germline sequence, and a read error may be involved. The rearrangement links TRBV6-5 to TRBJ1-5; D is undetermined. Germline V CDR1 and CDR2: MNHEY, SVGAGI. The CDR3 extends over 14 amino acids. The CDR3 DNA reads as TGTGCCAGCAGTGACTCCTTTAGCAATCAGCCCCAGCATTTT. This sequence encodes CASSDSFSNQPQHF.

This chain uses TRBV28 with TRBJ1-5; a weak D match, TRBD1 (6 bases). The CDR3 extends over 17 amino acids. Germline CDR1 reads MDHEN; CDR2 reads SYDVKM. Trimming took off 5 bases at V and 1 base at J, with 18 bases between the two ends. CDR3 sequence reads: CASSPVRQGMSNQPQHF. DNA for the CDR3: TGTGCCAGCAGTCCCGTCCGGCAGGGGATGAGCAATCAGCCCCAGCATTTT. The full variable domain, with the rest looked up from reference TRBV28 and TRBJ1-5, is DVKVTQSSRYLVKRTGEKVFLECVQDMDHENMFWYRQDPGLGLRLIYFSYDVKMKEKGDIPEGYSVSREKKERFSLILESASTNQTSMYLCASSPVRQGMSNQPQHFGDGTRLSIL.